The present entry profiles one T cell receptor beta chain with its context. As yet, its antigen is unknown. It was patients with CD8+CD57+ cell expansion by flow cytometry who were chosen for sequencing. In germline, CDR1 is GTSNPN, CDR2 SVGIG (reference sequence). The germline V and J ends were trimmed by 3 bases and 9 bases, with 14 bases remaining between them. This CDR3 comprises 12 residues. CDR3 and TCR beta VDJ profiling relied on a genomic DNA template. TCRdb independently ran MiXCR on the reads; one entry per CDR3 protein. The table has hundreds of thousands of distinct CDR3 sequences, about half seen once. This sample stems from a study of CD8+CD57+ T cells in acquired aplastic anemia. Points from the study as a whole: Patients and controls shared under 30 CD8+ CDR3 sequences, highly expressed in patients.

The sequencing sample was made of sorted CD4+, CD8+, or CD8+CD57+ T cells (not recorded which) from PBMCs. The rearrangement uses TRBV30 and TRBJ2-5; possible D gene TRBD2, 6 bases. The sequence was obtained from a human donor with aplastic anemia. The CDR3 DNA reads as TGTGCCTGGAGGGGACGGGAGTCTCCCCAGTACTTC. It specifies CAWRGRESPQYF.